Included here is one TCR beta chain sequence, with context. The data stem from a study of blood T cell repertoires in COVID-19. CDR1 is SGHNT and CDR2 is YYREEE in the germline V gene (reference sequence). V was pared by 3 bases and J by 2 bases, with 7 bases of the junction left unmatched. The CDR3 loop spans 16 amino acids. In the original analysis: Reference gene primer amplification in the assay estimated nucleated cell counts. Only in-frame clones appear in the TCRdb table, and some are missing; sequencing was by immunoSEQ multiplex PCR. The V and J calls and the clone size are those of that table, but D and trimming were determined from the DNA. The sample holds about 160,000 clones, roughly 84% seen once.

This TCR was recovered from a man between 18 and 35 years old with active or convalescent COVID-19. The genes are TRBV5-4 and TRBJ2-1, with 8 bases that match TRBD2. Sequencing used peripheral blood. The CDR3 spells CASSSKLSGAYNEQFF. CDR3 sequence (DNA): TGTGCCAGCAGCTCTAAACTTAGCGGGGCCTACAATGAGCAGTTCTTC.